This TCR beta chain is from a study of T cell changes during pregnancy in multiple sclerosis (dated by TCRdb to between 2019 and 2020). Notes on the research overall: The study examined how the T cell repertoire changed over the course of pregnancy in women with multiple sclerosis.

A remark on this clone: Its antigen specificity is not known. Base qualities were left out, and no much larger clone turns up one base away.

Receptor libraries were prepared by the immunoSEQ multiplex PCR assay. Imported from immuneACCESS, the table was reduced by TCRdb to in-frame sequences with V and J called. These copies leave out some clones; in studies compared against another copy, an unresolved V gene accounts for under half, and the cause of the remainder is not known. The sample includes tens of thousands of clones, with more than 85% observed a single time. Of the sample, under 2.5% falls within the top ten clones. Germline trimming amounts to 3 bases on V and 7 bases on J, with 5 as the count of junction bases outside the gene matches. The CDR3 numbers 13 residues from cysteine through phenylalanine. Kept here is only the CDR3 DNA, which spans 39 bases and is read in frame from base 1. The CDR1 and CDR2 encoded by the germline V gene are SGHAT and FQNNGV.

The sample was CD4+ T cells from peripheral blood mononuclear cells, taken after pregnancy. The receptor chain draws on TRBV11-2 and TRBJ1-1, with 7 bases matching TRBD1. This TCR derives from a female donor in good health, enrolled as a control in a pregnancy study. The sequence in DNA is TGTGCCAGCAGCTTTAACAGGGGCGGTGAAGCTTTCTTT. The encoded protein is CASSFNRGGEAFF.